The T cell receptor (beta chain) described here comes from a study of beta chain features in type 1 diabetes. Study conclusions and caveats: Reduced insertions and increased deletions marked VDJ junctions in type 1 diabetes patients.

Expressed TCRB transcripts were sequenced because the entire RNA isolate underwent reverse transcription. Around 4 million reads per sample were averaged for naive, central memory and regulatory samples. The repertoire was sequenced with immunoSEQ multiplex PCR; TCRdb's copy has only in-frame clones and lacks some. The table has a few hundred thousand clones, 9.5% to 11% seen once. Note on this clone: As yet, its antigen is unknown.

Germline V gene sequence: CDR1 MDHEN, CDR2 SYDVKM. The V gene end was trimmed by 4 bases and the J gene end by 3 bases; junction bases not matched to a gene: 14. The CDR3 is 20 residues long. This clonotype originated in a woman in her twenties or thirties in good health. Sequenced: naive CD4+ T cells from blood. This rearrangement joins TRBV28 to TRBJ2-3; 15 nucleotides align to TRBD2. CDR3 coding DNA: TGTGCCAGCAGTTCTCGGGCAATGAGGACTAGCGGGAGGGCTACAGATACGCAGTATTTT. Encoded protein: CASSSRAMRTSGRATDTQYF.